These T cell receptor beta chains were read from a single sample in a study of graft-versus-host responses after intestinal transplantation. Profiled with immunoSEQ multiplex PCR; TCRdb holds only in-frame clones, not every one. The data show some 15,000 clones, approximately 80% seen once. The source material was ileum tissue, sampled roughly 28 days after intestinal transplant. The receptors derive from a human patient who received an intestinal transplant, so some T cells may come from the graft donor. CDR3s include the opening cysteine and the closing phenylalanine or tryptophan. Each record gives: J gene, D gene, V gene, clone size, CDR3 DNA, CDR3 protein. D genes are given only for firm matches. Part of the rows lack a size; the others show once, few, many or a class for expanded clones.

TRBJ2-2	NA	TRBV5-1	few	TGCGCCAGCACAGATACCGGGGAGCTGTTTTTT	CASTDTGELFF
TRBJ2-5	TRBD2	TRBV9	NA	TGTGCCAGCAGCCCCCCTAGCGGGCTAGCGGACCAAGAGACCCAGTACTTC	CASSPPSGLADQETQYF
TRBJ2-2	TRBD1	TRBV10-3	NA	TGTGCCGCCCACTCAGGGGGTGCGAACACCGGGGAGCTGTTTTTT	CAAHSGGANTGELFF
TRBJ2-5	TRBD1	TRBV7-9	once	TGTGCCAGCAGCGCCCCGGGACAGGGGTGGCAAGAGACCCAGTACTTC	CASSAPGQGWQETQYF
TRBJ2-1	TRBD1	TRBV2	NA	TGTGCCAGCAGCCTACTAGGACAGGGGGGGGATGAGCAGTTCTTC	CASSLLGQGGDEQFF
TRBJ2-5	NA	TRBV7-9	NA	TGTGCCAGCGATACAACAGAGTACCAAGAGACCCAGTACTTC	CASDTTEYQETQYF
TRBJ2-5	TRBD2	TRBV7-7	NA	TGTGCTAGCAGCTTAGATAGCGGGGCAGAGACCCAGTACTTC	CASSLDSGAETQYF
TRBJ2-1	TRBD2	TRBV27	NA	TGTGCCAGCAGTACGGGGGGGCCAAGCAATGAGCAGTTCTTC	CASSTGGPSNEQFF
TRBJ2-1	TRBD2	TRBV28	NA	TGTGCCGCAGGGACTAGCGGGGGGCGTCAGTTCTTC	CAAGTSGGRQFF
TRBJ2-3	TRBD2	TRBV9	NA	TGTGCCAGCTCTAGGCCTAGCGGGGGAGCTACAGATACGCAGTATTTT	CASSRPSGGATDTQYF
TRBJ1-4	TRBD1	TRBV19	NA	TGTGCCAGTAGTCCTTACAGGGGGCGGGATGAAAAACTGTTTTTT	CASSPYRGRDEKLFF
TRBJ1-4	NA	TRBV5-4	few	TGTGCCAGCAGCTCGCAGGGGACTAATGAAAAACTGTTTTTT	CASSSQGTNEKLFF
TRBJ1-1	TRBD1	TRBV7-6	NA	TGTGCCAGCAGCTTGACAGGGGGAAGGACTGAAGCTTTCTTT	CASSLTGGRTEAFF
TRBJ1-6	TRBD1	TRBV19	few	TGTGCCAGTAGACCAACAGGGGGCGGATCACCCCTCCACTTT	CASRPTGGGSPLHF
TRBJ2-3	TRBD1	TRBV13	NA	TGTGCCAGCAGCTCCCTCGACAGGGGAGGCACAGATACGCAGTATTTT	CASSSLDRGGTDTQYF
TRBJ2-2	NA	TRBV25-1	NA	TGTGCCAGCAGTGAATCTCGTGGCTTCCCGCGGGGCGGGGAGCTGTTTTTT	CASSESRGFPRGGELFF
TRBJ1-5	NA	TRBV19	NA	TGTGCCAGTAGTCCCCAACCGGGAAATCAGCCCCAGCATTTT	CASSPQPGNQPQHF
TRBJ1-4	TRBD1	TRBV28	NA	TGTGCCAGCAGTTGGACAGGGGCGGCTAATGAAAAACTGTTTTTT	CASSWTGAANEKLFF
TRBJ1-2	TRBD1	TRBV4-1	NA	TGCGCCAGCAGCCAAGACTCCGGACAGGGGTTGAGCTATGGCTACACCTTC	CASSQDSGQGLSYGYTF
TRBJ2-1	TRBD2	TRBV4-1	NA	TGCGCCAGCAGCCAAGATACTAGCGGTGACTTTTCCTACAATGAGCAGTTCTTC	CASSQDTSGDFSYNEQFF
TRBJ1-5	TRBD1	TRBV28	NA	TGTGCCAGCAGCCTGGGACAGAGCAATCAGCCCCAGCATTTT	CASSLGQSNQPQHF
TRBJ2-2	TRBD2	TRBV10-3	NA	TGTGCCATCAGTGAGTGGAGTAGCGGGGTCACCGGGGAGCTGTTTTTT	CAISEWSSGVTGELFF
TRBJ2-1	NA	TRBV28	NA	TGTGCCAGCAGTGACCAAAAGCGGGCCGCCTACAATGAGCAGTTCTTC	CASSDQKRAAYNEQFF
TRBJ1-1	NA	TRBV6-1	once	TGTGCCAGCAGTGGGCTGACAGCTATGAACACTGAAGCTTTCTTT	CASSGLTAMNTEAFF
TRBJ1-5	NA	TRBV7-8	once	TGTGCCAGCAGCTTAGAACAGGCCAATCAGCCCCAGCATTTT	CASSLEQANQPQHF